Below are 27 T cell receptor beta chains sequenced from a single sample in a study of blood T cell repertoires in COVID-19. Method: immunoSEQ multiplex PCR; TCRdb's copy keeps in-frame clones and lacks some. The sample contains around 120,000 clones, around 83% of which appear only once. The source material was peripheral blood. The receptor source for this set is a man in his forties with active or convalescent COVID-19.

This chain joins TRBV27 and TRBJ2-5, with D possibly matching TRBD2 (5 bases). Germline CDR1 is MNHEY and CDR2 is SMNVEV (reference sequence). V was shortened by 7 bases and J by 5 bases, with 14 bases between the two germline ends. The CDR3 extends over 13 amino acids. The CDR3: CASTSLRGETQYF. DNA of the CDR3: TGTGCCAGCACCTCCCTGAGAGGGGAGACCCAGTACTTC.

This clone was seen once. This chain connects TRBV9 to TRBJ2-2, with 8 bases that match TRBD2. Germline V gives CDR1 SGDLS, CDR2 YYNGEE. The CDR3 consists of 15 residues. The ends lost 2 bases at V and 6 bases at J; junction bases unmatched: 6. The CDR3 reads CASSVVAGQAGELFF. In nucleotides, the CDR3 is TGTGCCAGCAGCGTGGTAGCGGGGCAGGCCGGGGAGCTGTTTTTT.

Note on this clone: The sample contains more than one DNA sequence encoding this CDR3. V gene TRBV7-2 combines with J gene TRBJ2-7; TRBD1 aligns across 7 bases. This CDR3 is 13 amino acids long. The ends lost 1 base at V and 6 bases at J; junction bases unmatched: 3. Germline CDR1 reads SGHTA; CDR2 reads FQGNSA. CDR3 sequence: CASSLGGGGEQYF. In DNA form, the CDR3 reads TGTGCCAGCAGCTTAGGAGGGGGCGGCGAGCAGTACTTC.

The rearrangement uses TRBV5-5 and TRBJ1-5, with TRBD1 matching 7 bases. J lost 3 bases, V lost 3 bases, and 3 bases had no gene match. CDR1 and CDR2 (germline): SGHKS, YYEKEE (reference sequence). The CDR3 contains 14 residues. The CDR3 DNA reads as TGTGCCAGCAGCTCCGGGACAGTCAATCAGCCCCAGCATTTT. It encodes CASSSGTVNQPQHF.

The chain carries TRBV7-3 and TRBJ1-1; possible D gene TRBD1, 6 bases. Trimming pared 5 bases from V and 1 base from J, leaving 14 bases between. Germline V gives CDR1 SGHTA, CDR2 FQGTGA. This CDR3 comprises 15 residues. The CDR3 region has the DNA TGTGCCAGCAGCCAAGAGGGACACCGGAACACTGAAGCTTTCTTT. Its translation is CASSQEGHRNTEAFF.

The chain couples TRBV12-3 or TRBV12-4 to TRBJ1-5; D is unresolved. V lost 3 bases, J lost 6 bases, and 9 bases lay in between. The CDR3 contains 13 residues. Here the CDR3 DNA reads TGTGCCAGCAGTTTTAGGCGGGGTCAGCCCCAGCATTTT. This sequence encodes CASSFRRGQPQHF.

The gene calls are TRBV11-2 and TRBJ2-3, with 12 positions matching TRBD2. The CDR3 length is 15 residues. After removal of 5 bases from V and 3 bases from J, the junction contained 3 bases not matched to a gene. Germline V gene data show CDR1 as SGHAT and CDR2 as FQNNGV. The DNA of the CDR3 is TGTGCCAGCAGCCCCGGACTAGCGGGGACAGATACGCAGTATTTT. This codes for CASSPGLAGTDTQYF.

This clone has just one count. The rearrangement links TRBV12-3 or TRBV12-4 to TRBJ1-1, with D tentatively TRBD1 (6 bases). V lost 10 bases to trimming and J lost 0 bases, with 12 bases between them. This CDR3 region has 13 residues. The CDR3 is CATSGQLNTEAFF. CDR3 in DNA: TGTGCCACCTCGGGACAACTGAACACTGAAGCTTTCTTT.

The V call is TRBV2, the J call TRBJ1-1, with TRBD1 matching 8 bases. The trim removed 8 bases at V and 5 bases at J, leaving 7 bases unmatched. This CDR3 is built from 13 residues. Per germline, CDR1 SNHLY and CDR2 FYNNEI. In nucleotides, the CDR3 is TGTGCCAGCGCTAGACAGGGGAGTACTGAAGCTTTCTTT. Residues: CASARQGSTEAFF.

The chain uses TRBV7-2 and TRBJ2-1; 8 positions agree with TRBD2. V shed 0 bases, J shed 9 bases, and the junction held 4 bases outside the gene matches. Germline CDR1 and CDR2: SGHTA and FQGNSA. This CDR3 has 14 residues. The CDR3 DNA reads as TGTGCCAGCAGCTTAGCCCGGACTAGCATTGAGCAGTTCTTC. It codes for CASSLARTSIEQFF.

This clone was seen a single time. The chain is built from TRBV4-2 and TRBJ2-3; D possibly corresponds to TRBD1 (7 bases). Germline V gives CDR1 LGHNA, CDR2 YNFKEQ. The CDR3 consists of 15 residues. V was trimmed by 3 bases and J by 1 base, leaving 11 bases between them. As DNA, the CDR3 is TGTGCCAGCAGCCAGGAGGGGACAGGCACAGATACGCAGTATTTT. Translated: CASSQEGTGTDTQYF.

The chain combines TRBV19 with TRBJ2-2; 9 positions agree with TRBD1. Per germline, CDR1 LNHDA and CDR2 SQIVND (reference sequence). J was trimmed by 2 bases and V by 3 bases; bases with no gene match: 4. There are 16 residues in the CDR3. CDR3 sequence (DNA): TGTGCCAGTAGTATCCGGACAGGGGCAAACACCGGGGAGCTGTTTTTT. Its translation: CASSIRTGANTGELFF.

This rearrangement joins TRBV6-1 to TRBJ2-6; 8 bases map to TRBD1. CDR3 size: 16 residues. With V trimmed by 2 bases and J by 0 bases, 0 bases remained unmatched. The germline gives CDR1 MNHNS, CDR2 SASEGT. This CDR3 is CASSETGGSGANVLTF. The CDR3 nucleotides are TGTGCCAGCAGTGAAACAGGGGGCTCTGGGGCCAACGTCCTGACTTTC.

The chain uses TRBV19 and TRBJ1-5; D is possibly TRBD1 (6 bases). Between the trimmed V and J ends, which lost 2 bases and 0 bases, there was a span of 17 bases. This CDR3 spans 18 amino acids. In germline, CDR1 is LNHDA, CDR2 SQIVND (reference sequence). This CDR3 reads CASSIIQGRFHSNQPQHF. The CDR3 nucleotides read TGTGCCAGTAGTATAATCCAGGGGCGGTTCCATAGCAATCAGCCCCAGCATTTT.

This clone was detected once. The chain joins TRBV5-1 to TRBJ2-5, with TRBD2 matching 7 bases. V shed 0 bases, J shed 2 bases, and the junction held 4 bases outside the gene matches. The germline V gene has CDR1 SGHRS and CDR2 YFSETQ. The CDR3 spans 15 residues. CDR3 protein: CASSLAGGGQETQYF. CDR3 DNA: TGCGCCAGCAGCTTGGCAGGCGGGGGTCAAGAGACCCAGTACTTC.

V and J are TRBV5-1 and TRBJ1-5, with D perhaps matching TRBD1 (5 bases). This CDR3 is built from 15 residues. The germline gives CDR1 SGHRS, CDR2 YFSETQ. Between the trimmed V and J ends, which lost 0 bases and 3 bases, there was a span of 10 bases. The CDR3 region is CASSLEGSNNQPQHF. CDR3 bases: TGCGCCAGCAGCTTGGAGGGGTCGAACAATCAGCCCCAGCATTTT. Looking up the rest from reference TRBV5-1 and TRBJ1-5 gives the full variable domain: KAGVTQTPRYLIKTRGQQVTLSCSPISGHRSVSWYQQTPGQGLQFLFEYFSETQRNKGNFPGRFSGRQFSNSRSEMNVSTLELGDSALYLCASSLEGSNNQPQHFGDGTRLSIL.

The rearrangement links TRBV7-9 to TRBJ2-5, with 9 bases matching TRBD2. CDR1 is SEHNR, CDR2 FQNEAQ, per germline (reference sequence). V trimming: 5 bases; J trimming: 1 base; junction bases outside the gene matches: 5. The CDR3 runs to 15 residues. CDR3 bases: TGTGCCAGCAGCCCGAGCGGGGGGTCCCAAGAGACCCAGTACTTC. Translated, it gives CASSPSGGSQETQYF.

V and J are TRBV11-1 and TRBJ1-6, with a possible D match to TRBD1 (6 bases). Deletions cut 5 bases from V and 8 bases from J, with 10 bases between. Germline lookup yields CDR1 SGHAT and CDR2 FQDESV (reference sequence). The CDR3 extends over 13 amino acids. The CDR3 coding sequence is TGTGCCAGCAGCCGCAACAGGGATTCACCCCTCCACTTT. Its translation: CASSRNRDSPLHF.

The V call is TRBV27, the J call TRBJ1-1, with a weak D call TRBD1 (5 bases). V gave up 8 bases and J gave up 4 bases, with 14 bases separating them. This CDR3 is built from 13 residues. Germline loops: CDR1 MNHEY, CDR2 SMNVEV (reference sequence). CDR3 nucleotide sequence: TGTGCCAGCGGCGCAGGGTTAAGCACTGAAGCTTTCTTT. Protein sequence: CASGAGLSTEAFF.

In this sample, this clone turned up once. The rearrangement uses TRBV10-3 and TRBJ2-5; 10 nucleotides line up with TRBD2. Looked up from germline, CDR1 is ENHRY and CDR2 is SYGVKD. The length of the CDR3 is 15 residues. Trimming removed 5 bases from V and 2 bases from J; junction bases left unmatched: 5. As DNA, the CDR3 is TGTGCCATCAGTATAGCGGGGGGACCACAAGAGACCCAGTACTTC. Translating gives CAISIAGGPQETQYF.

Concerning this clone itself: One end of the junction varies from germline; a read error may be responsible. The V and J genes are TRBV10-2 and TRBJ2-2; 8 bases line up with TRBD2. The CDR3 consists of 15 residues. Germline CDR1 is WSHSY and CDR2 is SAAADI. The CDR3 protein is CASSQRGRNAGELFF. The CDR3 DNA reads TGCGCCAGCAGTCAGCGGGGGAGGAACGCCGGGGAGCTGTTTTTT.

The chain links TRBV9 to TRBJ2-7; 11 bases line up with TRBD2. Germline CDR1 and CDR2: SGDLS and YYNGEE. The CDR3 consists of 13 residues. Germline trimming cut 4 bases from V and 4 bases from J; bases unmatched to any gene: 1. The CDR3 DNA reads TGTGCCAGCAGCACTAGCGGGGGATACGAGCAGTACTTC. Protein sequence: CASSTSGGYEQYF.

The chain has TRBV19 and TRBJ1-4; TRBD1 agrees at 7 bases. The germline CDR1 and CDR2 sequences are LNHDA and SQIVND (reference sequence). V was clipped by 0 bases and J by 0 bases; unmatched bases: 4. CDR3 length: 17 amino acids. CDR3 region: CASSIDRQGATNEKLFF. As DNA, the CDR3 is TGTGCCAGTAGTATAGATCGCCAGGGGGCAACTAATGAAAAACTGTTTTTT.

The rearrangement links TRBV7-7 to TRBJ1-5; a weak D match, TRBD1 (5 bases). CDR3 size: 19 residues. Trimming shortened V by 6 bases and J by 0 bases, and 24 bases separated the two germline ends. Per germline, CDR1 SSHAT and CDR2 FNYEAQ (reference sequence). Here the CDR3 reads CASSFFPGLNNFSNQPQHF. DNA for the CDR3: TGTGCCAGCAGTTTTTTTCCGGGACTCAACAACTTTAGCAATCAGCCCCAGCATTTT.

V and J are TRBV7-3 and TRBJ2-1, with D possibly matching TRBD1 (5 bases). CDR3 size: 16 residues. CDR1 and CDR2 from the germline V gene are SGHTA and FQGTGA. Trimming stripped 1 base from V and 2 bases from J, with 12 bases between. The CDR3 DNA follows: TGTGCCAGCAGCTTAATATTAGGGGTAACCTACAATGAGCAGTTCTTC. This codes for CASSLILGVTYNEQFF.

This clone was counted once. The chain joins TRBV30 to TRBJ2-6, with 9 bases that match TRBD2. The trim removed 3 bases at V and 4 bases at J, leaving 19 bases unmatched. The CDR3 is made up of 20 amino acids. Germline values: CDR1 GTSNPN, CDR2 SVGIG (reference sequence). The CDR3 protein is CAWSRPPLAGSLWGANVLTF. CDR3 in DNA: TGTGCCTGGAGCCGACCCCCGCTAGCGGGGTCTCTTTGGGGGGCCAACGTCCTGACTTTC.

This clone appeared a few times. This CDR3 reads CASFGQAPQGTEAFF. As DNA, the CDR3 is TGTGCCAGCTTTGGACAGGCCCCTCAAGGGACTGAAGCTTTCTTT. The J gene is TRBJ1-1, the V gene TRBV2; 7 nucleotides align to TRBD1. V was clipped by 8 bases and J by 5 bases; unmatched bases: 14. CDR3 length: 15 amino acids. Germline lookup yields CDR1 SNHLY and CDR2 FYNNEI.